This T cell receptor beta chain was identified during a study of human T cells and chemical hapten exposure. Documented time point: patch test 3, about 24 weeks after DPC sensitization. Indicated treatment: therapeutic diphenylcyclopropenone sensitization with weekly scalp DPC. TCRdb re-derived calls from the RACE reads in MiXCR, one entry per CDR3 protein. The table lists more than 100,000 distinct CDR3 sequences, over 9% of them singletons. The sample consisted of whole blood, taken in connection with sensitization to the hapten diphenylcyclopropenone (DPC). This TCR derives from a woman in her fifties or sixties with alopecia areata. Some clones in this sample may be carry-over from other donors' samples.

The CDR3 DNA reads TGTGCCAGCAGCTCCGAGTTTGGACATTACGAGCAGTACTTC. This encodes CASSSEFGHYEQYF. The chain uses TRBV11-2 and TRBJ2-7, with D possibly being TRBD1 (5 bases). CDR1 and CDR2 (germline): SGHAT, FQNNGV. V was shortened by 4 bases and J by 4 bases, with 14 bases between the two germline ends. The length of the CDR3 is 14 residues.